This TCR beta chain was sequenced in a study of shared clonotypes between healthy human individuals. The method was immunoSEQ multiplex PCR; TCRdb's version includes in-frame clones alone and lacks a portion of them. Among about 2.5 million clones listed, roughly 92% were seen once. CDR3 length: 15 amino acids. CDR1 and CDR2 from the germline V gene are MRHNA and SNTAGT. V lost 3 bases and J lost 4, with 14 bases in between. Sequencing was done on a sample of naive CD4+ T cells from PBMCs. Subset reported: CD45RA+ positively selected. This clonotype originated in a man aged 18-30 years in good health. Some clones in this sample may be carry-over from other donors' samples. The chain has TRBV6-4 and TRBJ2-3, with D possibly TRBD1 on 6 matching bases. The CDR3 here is CASSERGAGADTQYF. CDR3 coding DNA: TGTGCCAGCAGTGAACGGGGAGCAGGGGCAGATACGCAGTATTTT.